The 25 T cell receptor beta chains given below trace back to one sample, sequenced in a study of blood T cell repertoires in COVID-19. Clones were read by immunoSEQ multiplex PCR, and TCRdb kept only the in-frame ones, dropping some. This table holds fewer than 65,000 clones, roughly 90% found once. Sequences were obtained from peripheral blood. The receptor set was obtained from a human donor in a cohort sampled during active COVID-19.

J is TRBJ1-2 and V is TRBV5-1, with 7 bases that match TRBD1. Per germline, CDR1 SGHRS and CDR2 YFSETQ. Trimming at V came to 4 bases and at J to 7 bases, leaving 7 bases not matched to a gene. There are 13 residues in the CDR3. In DNA form, the CDR3 reads TGCGCCAGCAGCCCACTCCAGGGGGGTGGCTACACCTTC. It specifies CASSPLQGGGYTF.

The chain carries TRBV5-8 and TRBJ1-2; 7 nucleotides agree with TRBD1. In germline, CDR1 is SGHTS, CDR2 YDEGEE. Trimming removed 4 bases from V and 5 bases from J; junction bases left unmatched: 11. There are 15 residues in the CDR3. CDR3 nucleotides: TGTGCCAGCAGCCCCGGACAGGTCATTGGATATGGCTACACCTTC. This codes for CASSPGQVIGYGYTF.

CDR3: CASSVDRGMNTEAFF. The CDR3 DNA reads TGTGCCAGCAGCGTCGACAGGGGGATGAACACTGAAGCTTTCTTT. The chain is built from TRBV11-2 and TRBJ1-1, with 9 bases that match TRBD1. V trimming: 5 bases; J trimming: 0 bases; junction bases outside the gene matches: 4. This CDR3 region has 15 residues. Germline CDR1 reads SGHAT; CDR2 reads FQNNGV.

The chain has TRBV21-1 and TRBJ2-7; TRBD1 is the table's D call and was not checked against the DNA. TRBV21-1 is listed as a pseudogene. This CDR3 has 14 amino acids. CDR3 loop: CASSPRDRSYEQYV. Written as DNA, the CDR3 is TGTGCCAGCAGCCCCCGGGACAGATCCTACGAGCAGTACGTC.

V gene TRBV7-9 combines with J gene TRBJ1-1; D not resolved. V was shortened by 4 bases and J by 4 bases, with 16 bases between the two germline ends. Looked up from germline, CDR1 is SEHNR and CDR2 is FQNEAQ (reference sequence). The CDR3 is 15 amino acids. DNA of the CDR3: TGTGCCAGCAGCTCCCTCATTAGAGGGATCACTGAAGCTTTCTTT. This encodes CASSSLIRGITEAFF.

The rearrangement uses TRBV5-4 and TRBJ1-3, with TRBD1 identical over 7 bases. Germline V gives CDR1 SGHNT, CDR2 YYREEE (reference sequence). Unmatched junction bases numbered 6, after V lost 1 base and J lost 2 bases. The CDR3 sequence is 16 residues long. Here the CDR3 DNA reads TGTGCCAGCAGCTTGCAACCGACAGGGACTGGAAACACCATATATTTT. The encoded protein is CASSLQPTGTGNTIYF. The whole variable domain, filled in from reference TRBV5-4 and TRBJ1-3, reads ETGVTQSPTHLIKTRGQQVTLRCSSQSGHNTVSWYQQALGQGPQFIFQYYREEENGRGNFPPRFSGLQFPNYSSELNVNALELDDSALYLCASSLQPTGTGNTIYFGEGSWLTVV.

This clone was found once. The rearrangement joins TRBV7-8 to TRBJ2-3; 15 bases agree with TRBD2. The CDR3 sequence is 16 residues long. Germline V lookup: CDR1 SGHVS, CDR2 FQNEAQ. J was trimmed by 6 bases and V by 5 bases; bases with no gene match: 6. The CDR3 region has the DNA TGTGCCAGCAGCCTCGGACTAGCGGGAGGGTCGGATACGCAGTATTTT. This translates into CASSLGLAGGSDTQYF.

The J gene is TRBJ1-2, the V gene TRBV6-2 or TRBV6-3; D possibly corresponds to TRBD1 (6 bases). V was pared by 2 bases and J by 4 bases, with 14 bases between. Looked up from germline, CDR1 is MNHEY and CDR2 is SVGEGT. This CDR3 is built from 15 residues. CDR3 bases: TGTGCCAGCAGTTACAAAGGACAGTTTGGCTATGGCTACACCTTC. It codes for CASSYKGQFGYGYTF.

This rearrangement joins TRBV10-3 to TRBJ2-1, with 11 bases that match TRBD1. This CDR3 region has 13 residues. CDR1 is ENHRY and CDR2 is SYGVKD in the germline V gene. The V segment lost 11 bases and the J segment 4 bases; nucleotides outside the gene matches: 4. The CDR3: CASRDRGYNEQFF. The CDR3 DNA reads TGTGCCTCTCGGGACAGGGGGTACAATGAGCAGTTCTTC.

The V and J genes are TRBV28 and TRBJ2-1; 7 positions match TRBD2. The V gene's germline CDR1 is MDHEN and CDR2 SYDVKM. The CDR3 runs 15 residues. The V and J ends lost 4 bases and 4 bases, in that order; junction bases with no gene match: 7. The CDR3 nucleotides read TGTGCCAGCAGTTCTAGCGGACTCATTTACAATGAGCAGTTCTTC. Protein product: CASSSSGLIYNEQFF.

As concerns this clone: Because the CDR3 is missing its conserved closing phenylalanine or tryptophan, this is likely a read error. It is unclear where the CDR3 begins or ends on the DNA, so no DNA is shown, and the CDR3 is as TCRdb lists it. The rearrangement uses TRBV29-1 and TRBJ1-1; the table's D call, TRBD1, has no DNA check behind it. Termini included, the CDR3 measures 12 amino acids. Germline V lookup: CDR1 SQVTM, CDR2 ANQGSEA. This CDR3 is CSVEDIRTGRSL.

This chain joins TRBV7-2 and TRBJ2-7; D is possibly TRBD1 (6 bases). Trimming stripped 4 bases from V and 4 bases from J, with 11 bases between. The CDR3 runs to 13 residues. CDR1 and CDR2 from the germline V gene are SGHTA and FQGNSA. The CDR3 DNA reads TGTGCCAGCAGCTCCAGGGGCGGGTACGAGCAGTACTTC. Protein: CASSSRGGYEQYF. The full variable domain, in which reference TRBV7-2 and TRBJ2-7 provide the parts outside the CDR3, is GAGVSQSPSNKVTEKGKDVELRCDPISGHTALYWYRQSLGQGLEFLIYFQGNSAPDKSGLPSDRFSAERTGGSVSTLTIQRTQQEDSAVYLCASSSRGGYEQYFGPGTRLTVT.

The CDR3 protein is CASSLTTRTSGRNEQYF. CDR3 DNA: TGTGCCAGCAGCTTAACTACCAGGACTAGCGGGAGAAACGAGCAGTACTTC. The chain has TRBV7-2 and TRBJ2-7; 13 positions match TRBD2. CDR3 length: 17 residues. V lost 2 bases and J lost 5; bases outside the gene matches: 9. Germline lookup yields CDR1 SGHTA and CDR2 FQGNSA.

The chain joins TRBV6-1 to TRBJ1-5; perhaps TRBD1 as D (6 bases). Trimming pared 1 base from V and 6 bases from J, leaving 13 bases between. CDR3 length: 15 amino acids. CDR1 MNHNS and CDR2 SASEGT come from the germline V gene. The CDR3 DNA follows: TGTGCCAGCAGTGAAGACAGGGCTTTCGGTCAGCCCCAGCATTTT. Residues: CASSEDRAFGQPQHF.

V gene TRBV2 combines with J gene TRBJ2-7; TRBD1 matches at 9 bases. CDR1 and CDR2 (germline): SNHLY, FYNNEI. The CDR3 consists of 14 residues. The junction had 6 bases not matched to a gene; V was cut back by 6 bases and J by 3 bases. CDR3 nucleotides: TGTGCCAGCAGGGGGCGGACAGGGGACTACGAGCAGTACTTC. Translating it yields CASRGRTGDYEQYF.

The V gene is TRBV28, the J gene TRBJ2-7; D gene uncertain. With 6 bases removed from V and 3 bases from J, the gap between germline ends came to 9 bases. Germline CDR1 and CDR2: MDHEN and SYDVKM. CDR3 length: 12 amino acids. CDR3 in amino acids: CASSRRIYEQYF. The CDR3 DNA reads as TGTGCCAGCAGCCGTAGAATCTACGAGCAGTACTTC.

The chain carries TRBV13 and TRBJ1-2; 7 bases map to TRBD1. This CDR3 region has 14 residues. Per the germline V gene, CDR1 is PRHDT and CDR2 is FYEKMQ (reference sequence). V lost 6 bases, J lost 4 bases, and 8 bases stayed unmatched. The CDR3 loop reads CASRPAGDSYGYTF. The CDR3 bases are TGTGCCAGCAGACCAGCCGGGGACAGCTATGGCTACACCTTC.

CDR3: CASSLGTGGGNTIYF. In DNA form, the CDR3 reads TGTGCCAGCAGTTTAGGGACAGGAGGAGGAAACACCATATATTTT. This sequence joins TRBV28 and TRBJ1-3, with 8 bases identical to TRBD1. CDR1 is MDHEN and CDR2 is SYDVKM in the germline V gene. The CDR3 runs to 15 residues. The ends lost 2 bases at V and 4 bases at J; junction bases unmatched: 4. Full variable domain (outside the CDR3, taken from reference TRBV28 and TRBJ1-3): DVKVTQSSRYLVKRTGEKVFLECVQDMDHENMFWYRQDPGLGLRLIYFSYDVKMKEKGDIPEGYSVSREKKERFSLILESASTNQTSMYLCASSLGTGGGNTIYFGEGSWLTVV.

The chain couples TRBV18 to TRBJ2-7, with 9 bases identical to TRBD1. This CDR3 region has 15 residues. V was pared by 4 bases and J by 3 bases, with 7 bases of the junction left unmatched. Germline CDR1 reads KGHSH; CDR2 reads LQKENI. DNA of the CDR3: TGTGCCAGCTCACTCTATGACAGGGGGAACTACGAGCAGTACTTC. Amino acid sequence: CASSLYDRGNYEQYF.

This clone was detected once. The CDR3 reads CASSLQGGGTDTQYF. For the CDR3, the DNA is TGTGCCAGCAGTTTGCAGGGAGGAGGCACAGATACGCAGTATTTT. The chain is built from TRBV27 and TRBJ2-3, with D possibly being TRBD2 (6 bases). The germline V gene has CDR1 MNHEY and CDR2 SMNVEV (reference sequence). The CDR3 covers 15 residues. Trimming stripped 3 bases from V and 1 base from J, with 11 bases between.

The chain employs TRBV27 and TRBJ2-5; D is perhaps TRBD2 (7 bases). V was shortened by 8 bases and J by 6 bases, with 28 bases between the two germline ends. CDR1 MNHEY and CDR2 SMNVEV come from the germline V gene (reference sequence). This CDR3 region has 17 residues. The CDR3 DNA follows: TGTGCCAGCCGCTCCTCCAGGGGAGGGCCCGTAGTCAAGACCCAGTACTTC. Translating gives CASRSSRGGPVVKTQYF.

The V call is TRBV11-2, the J call TRBJ1-2, with no clear D. Germline CDR1 is SGHAT and CDR2 is FQNNGV. The CDR3 runs to 12 residues. Trimming shortened V by 1 base and J by 7 bases, and 7 bases separated the two germline ends. CDR3 protein: CASSLGGAGYTF. Written as DNA, the CDR3 is TGTGCCAGCAGCTTAGGAGGAGCTGGCTACACCTTC.

V usage is TRBV11-2 and J usage is TRBJ2-7; perhaps TRBD2 as D (7 bases). Trimming removed 2 bases from V and 10 bases from J, with 18 bases in between. Germline CDR1 is SGHAT and CDR2 is FQNNGV. The length of the CDR3 is 14 residues. DNA for the CDR3: TGTGCCAGCAGCTTAAGGGGGGGGCGGGAGTTTCAGTACTTC. Translating it yields CASSLRGGREFQYF.

This rearrangement joins TRBV20-1 to TRBJ1-5, with 7 bases lining up with TRBD1. The CDR3 contains 15 residues. Trimming took 3 bases from V and 3 from J; bases not matched to a gene: 8. Germline values: CDR1 DFQATT, CDR2 SNEGSKA (reference sequence). In DNA form, the CDR3 reads TGCAGTGCTAGTAGATTTAGGGGGCTCAATCAGCCCCAGCATTTT. Residues: CSASRFRGLNQPQHF.

The sample holds a few counts of this clone. The J gene is TRBJ2-7, the V gene TRBV3-1 (or the pseudogene TRBV3-2); tentatively, D is TRBD2 (6 bases). Trimming stripped 1 base from V and 6 bases from J, with 10 bases between. The CDR3 consists of 13 residues. Germline CDR1 and CDR2: LGHDT and YNNKEL (reference sequence). In DNA, the CDR3 is TGTGCCAGCAGCCAAGTAGGGACTGGCGAGCAGTACGTC. Amino acid sequence: CASSQVGTGEQYV.